This T cell receptor beta chain was captured in a study of identical twins. V was clipped by 0 bases and J by 4 bases; unmatched bases: 0. Germline lookup yields CDR1 SNHLY and CDR2 FYNNEI. The CDR3 is made up of 14 amino acids. General observations from the study: Invariant cells of the MAIT and iNKT types might have partly distorted the zero-insertion analyses. The abundant beta clonotypes from cord blood had fewer insertions, and memory repertoires had none of this.

One entry per CDR3 protein results from TCRdb running MiXCR on the 5' RACE reads. This sample has 400,000 to 550,000 distinct CDR3 sequences, with approximately 15% found just once. This clonotype appeared a few times. What it binds is unknown. All donors were healthy, and all were Caucasian. The data also belong to a second study, concerning yellow fever vaccine responses in identical twins.

The chain has TRBV2 and TRBJ2-1; 7 positions match TRBD1. The sequence derives from a woman in her late teens or twenties in good health. The sequenced sample consisted of CD4+ T cells sorted from blood. The CDR3 nucleotides are TGTGCCAGCAGTGAAGCACAGGGGTACAATGAGCAGTTCTTC. Amino acids: CASSEAQGYNEQFF.